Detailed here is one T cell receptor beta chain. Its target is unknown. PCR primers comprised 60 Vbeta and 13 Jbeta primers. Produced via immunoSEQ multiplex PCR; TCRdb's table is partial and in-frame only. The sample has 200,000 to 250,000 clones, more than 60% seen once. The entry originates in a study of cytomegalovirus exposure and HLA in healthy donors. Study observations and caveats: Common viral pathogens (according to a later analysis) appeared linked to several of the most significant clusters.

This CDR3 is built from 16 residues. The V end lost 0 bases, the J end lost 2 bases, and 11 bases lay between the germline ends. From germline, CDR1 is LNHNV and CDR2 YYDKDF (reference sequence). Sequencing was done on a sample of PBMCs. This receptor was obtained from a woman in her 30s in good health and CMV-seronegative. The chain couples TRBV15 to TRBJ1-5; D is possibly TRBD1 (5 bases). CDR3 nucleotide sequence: TGTGCCACCAGCAGAGATAGGGCAGGGCGCAATCAGCCCCAGCATTTT. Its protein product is CATSRDRAGRNQPQHF.